The 17 T cell receptor beta chains listed next were all sequenced from one sample in a study of OX40 agonist ivuxolimab in advanced cancers. The repertoire was sequenced with immunoSEQ multiplex PCR; TCRdb's copy has only in-frame clones and lacks some. Of some 74,000 clones listed, 90% were seen once; the top ten hold 0.3% to 0.4%. This specimen was CD4+ or CD8+ T cells sorted from blood, taken in a trial of the OX40 agonist ivuxolimab. The receptors stem from an adult with an advanced solid tumor such as melanoma, head and neck, liver or kidney cancer.

This sequence joins TRBV10-1 and TRBJ1-1; D is ambiguous. The CDR3 contains 13 residues. Germline V gene lookup returns CDR1 WNHNN and CDR2 SYGVQD (reference sequence). V was shortened by 8 bases and J by 0 bases, with 10 bases between the two germline ends. The CDR3 loop reads CASRLHVNTEAFF. DNA of the CDR3: TGCGCCAGCCGCCTTCACGTGAACACTGAAGCTTTCTTT.

The chain links TRBV5-5 to TRBJ2-5; D not certain. The CDR3 runs to 14 residues. Germline assignment: CDR1 SGHKS and CDR2 YYEKEE (reference sequence). V lost 3 bases and J lost 3, with 12 bases in between. CDR3: CASSSRTAEETQYF. CDR3 in DNA: TGTGCCAGCAGCTCGAGGACGGCAGAAGAGACCCAGTACTTC.

The chain employs TRBV7-2 and TRBJ2-7; 11 bases match TRBD2. This CDR3 comprises 15 residues. Unmatched junction bases numbered 6, after V lost 6 bases and J lost 2 bases. Germline CDR1 and CDR2: SGHTA and FQGNSA. The chain's CDR3 is CASSRGLAVTYEQYF. The CDR3 nucleotides read TGTGCCAGCAGTCGGGGACTAGCGGTTACCTACGAGCAGTACTTC. The whole variable domain, filled in from reference TRBV7-2 and TRBJ2-7, reads GAGVSQSPSNKVTEKGKDVELRCDPISGHTALYWYRQSLGQGLEFLIYFQGNSAPDKSGLPSDRFSAERTGGSVSTLTIQRTQQEDSAVYLCASSRGLAVTYEQYFGPGTRLTVT.

This chain connects TRBV7-6 to TRBJ1-6; TRBD1 aligns across 7 bases. The CDR3 contains 16 residues. Unmatched junction bases numbered 9, after V lost 5 bases and J lost 5 bases. The V gene's germline CDR1 is SGHVS and CDR2 FNYEAQ. In DNA form, the CDR3 reads TGTGCCAGCAGCCAACTAACAGGGGCGAATAATTCACCCCTCCACTTT. Amino acids: CASSQLTGANNSPLHF.

The CDR3 bases are TGTGCCAGCACCCCAGATAGCAATCAGCCCCAGCATTTT. Translated, it gives CASTPDSNQPQHF. The chain joins TRBV6-1 to TRBJ1-5, with D unclear. Germline V CDR1 and CDR2: MNHNS, SASEGT. CDR3 length: 13 residues. The V gene lost 7 bases and the J gene lost 0 bases, with 7 bases spanning the gap.

The V and J genes are TRBV6-1 and TRBJ1-2; D gene unclear. The CDR3 is made up of 13 amino acids. Trimming removed 3 bases at V and 2 bases at J, with 7 bases between. Germline CDR1 is MNHNS and CDR2 is SASEGT. CDR3 residues: CASSEGINYGYTF. CDR3 coding DNA: TGTGCCAGCAGTGAGGGAATAAACTATGGCTACACCTTC.

The genes are TRBV10-1 and TRBJ2-1; D gene ambiguous. The V end lost 4 bases, the J end lost 4 bases, and 17 bases lay between the germline ends. This CDR3 contains 16 residues. Germline V gene lookup returns CDR1 WNHNN and CDR2 SYGVQD (reference sequence). CDR3 nucleotides: TGCGCCAGCAGTGGACCTGTCGAACGAGAATACAATGAGCAGTTCTTC. Protein product: CASSGPVEREYNEQFF.

This clone was detected only once. The chain combines TRBV10-3 with TRBJ1-1, with unresolved D. V was trimmed by 3 bases and J by 5 bases, leaving 13 bases between them. The CDR3 runs 14 residues. From germline, CDR1 is ENHRY and CDR2 SYGVKD. The CDR3 DNA is TGTGCCATCAGTGACGGACTGCGTGAGACTGAAGCTTTCTTT. Amino acid sequence: CAISDGLRETEAFF.

V and J are TRBV5-4 and TRBJ1-4; possible D gene TRBD1, 5 bases. There are 15 residues in the CDR3. Germline V gene sequence: CDR1 SGHNT, CDR2 YYREEE (reference sequence). Between the trimmed V and J ends, which lost 4 bases and 0 bases, there was a span of 10 bases. CDR3 nucleotides: TGTGCCAGCAGCAAAGGGACGGCAACTAATGAAAAACTGTTTTTT. Amino acids: CASSKGTATNEKLFF.

This chain connects TRBV18 to TRBJ2-1; no definite D call. The CDR3 is made up of 10 amino acids. The V end was cut by 6 bases, the J end by 5 bases, with 2 bases between. From germline, CDR1 is KGHSH and CDR2 LQKENI. The CDR3 DNA reads TGTGCCAGCTCTCACAATGAGCAGTTCTTC. Translation: CASSHNEQFF.

This chain joins TRBV5-1 and TRBJ2-2; D unclear. The V gene's germline CDR1 is SGHRS and CDR2 YFSETQ. V was trimmed by 7 bases and J by 0 bases, leaving 13 bases between them. CDR3 length equals 15 residues. The DNA for the CDR3 is TGCGCCAGCGCCCCCGGTGTCCCGAACACCGGGGAGCTGTTTTTT. It yields the protein CASAPGVPNTGELFF.

J is TRBJ1-5 and V is TRBV6-1, with D hard to call. The ends were cut back, 7 bases at V and 3 bases at J, with 10 bases in the middle. This CDR3 spans 13 amino acids. In germline, CDR1 is MNHNS, CDR2 SASEGT. The CDR3 bases are TGTGCCAGCAAATGGACGGACAATCAGCCCCAGCATTTT. This gives the protein CASKWTDNQPQHF.

DNA of the CDR3: TGCGCCAGCAGCTTGGAGGTCAGGGGCCACTATGGCTACACCTTC. Its translation is CASSLEVRGHYGYTF. V and J are TRBV5-1 and TRBJ1-2; D may be TRBD1 (6 bases). Germline CDR1 reads SGHRS; CDR2 reads YFSETQ. This CDR3 is built from 15 residues. The V end lost 0 bases, the J end lost 3 bases, and 12 bases lay between the germline ends.

The V call is TRBV28, the J call TRBJ1-1; D is unresolved. The CDR3 consists of 15 residues. CDR1 is MDHEN, CDR2 SYDVKM, per germline. Trimming took off 4 bases at V and 0 bases at J, with 12 bases between the two ends. CDR3 in amino acids: CASSSSSKLNTEAFF. The CDR3 DNA reads TGTGCCAGCAGTTCCTCCTCCAAACTGAACACTGAAGCTTTCTTT.

This clone has a single count. The V gene is TRBV10-2, the J gene TRBJ2-7, with D possibly matching TRBD1 (8 bases). V gave up 7 bases and J gave up 5 bases, with 21 bases separating them. Per germline, CDR1 WSHSY and CDR2 SAAADI. CDR3 size: 15 residues. CDR3 DNA sequence: TGCGCCAGCAACCAAGGACAGGGAGGGTACGACGAGCAGTACGTC. Protein product: CASNQGQGGYDEQYV.

V gene TRBV5-8 combines with J gene TRBJ1-5; 7 bases map to TRBD1. V dropped 2 bases and J dropped 2; count of bases not matched to a gene: 7. Germline V lookup: CDR1 SGHTS, CDR2 YDEGEE. CDR3 length: 16 amino acids. CDR3: CASSFPAGGGNQPQHF. The CDR3 coding sequence is TGTGCCAGCAGCTTCCCGGCAGGGGGGGGCAATCAGCCCCAGCATTTT.

The chain couples TRBV6-5 to TRBJ1-6; D is unclear. Trimming cost V 5 bases and J 7 bases, with 12 bases left between them. The CDR3 has 14 amino acids. Germline V gene data show CDR1 as MNHEY and CDR2 as SVGAGI. The CDR3 DNA is TGTGCCAGCAGTGATAGTCCACTAAATTCACCCCTCCACTTT. Translation gives CASSDSPLNSPLHF.